Below, 6 T cell receptor beta chains from the same sample are listed, as sequenced in a study of T cells in Graves' hyperthyroidism and ophthalmopathy. The investigators amplified TCR beta CDR3 regions from RNA transcripts. First-round RT-PCR of the TCR CDR3 relied on the HTBI primer set. TCRdb analysed the multiplex PCR reads with MiXCR anew, one entry per CDR3 protein. Seen here are 500,000 to 550,000 distinct CDR3 sequences, under 25% observed once, and the top ten hold around a quarter. Sample: blood. These receptor sequences come from a man between 18 and 35 years old with Graves' hyperthyroidism.

This clonotype was picked up many times. The V call is TRBV2, the J call TRBJ1-2, with 7 bases aligning to TRBD1. After removal of 7 bases from V and 4 bases from J, the junction contained 3 bases not matched to a gene. The CDR3 runs to 12 residues. The germline CDR1 and CDR2 sequences are SNHLY and FYNNEI. The CDR3 loop is CASMRQGYGYTF. The CDR3 DNA sequence: TGTGCCAGCATGAGACAGGGCTATGGCTACACCTTC.

This clonotype was detected many times. The chain recombines TRBV29-1 with TRBJ1-1, with a possible D match to TRBD1 (5 bases). Germline V gene lookup returns CDR1 SQVTM and CDR2 ANQGSEA. The CDR3 loop spans 12 amino acids. V was clipped by 5 bases and J by 6 bases, with 13 bases between them. CDR3 protein: CSVIREWAEAFF. The CDR3 nucleotides read TGCAGCGTTATCAGGGAATGGGCTGAAGCTTTCTTT.

This clonotype was detected ten times or more. This chain links TRBV6-2 or TRBV6-3 with TRBJ2-2; 7 positions match TRBD1. CDR1 and CDR2 from the germline V gene are MNHEY and SVGEGT. The junction had 1 base not matched to a gene; V was cut back by 0 bases and J by 3 bases. The CDR3 is 15 residues long. Written as DNA, the CDR3 is TGTGCCAGCAGTTACTCAGGGGGCGACACCGGGGAGCTGTTTTTT. Its translation is CASSYSGGDTGELFF.

There are many counts of this clonotype. The V call is TRBV4-2, the J call TRBJ1-1; 7 nucleotides align to TRBD1. Per germline, CDR1 LGHNA and CDR2 YNFKEQ. The V segment lost 4 bases and the J segment 4 bases; nucleotides outside the gene matches: 9. The CDR3 contains 15 residues. CDR3 coding DNA: TGTGCCAGCAGCCGAGAGACAGGGTGGAGCACTGAAGCTTTCTTT. Encoded protein: CASSRETGWSTEAFF.

This clonotype appeared a few times. The chain recombines TRBV29-1 with TRBJ1-1, with D perhaps matching TRBD1 (6 bases). The germline V gene has CDR1 SQVTM and CDR2 ANQGSEA. V lost 6 bases and J lost 0, with 14 bases in between. The CDR3 length is 14 residues. The CDR3 is CSVTQGPLNTEAFF. The CDR3 coding sequence is TGCAGCGTGACCCAGGGGCCGCTGAACACTGAAGCTTTCTTT.

The chain carries TRBV12-3 or TRBV12-4 and TRBJ2-5; tentatively, D is TRBD1 (7 bases). V lost 8 bases and J lost 7, with 17 bases in between. This CDR3 contains 13 residues. CDR3 loop: CASLVTGEATQYF. The CDR3, as DNA: TGTGCCAGCCTAGTTACAGGGGAGGCGACCCAGTACTTC.